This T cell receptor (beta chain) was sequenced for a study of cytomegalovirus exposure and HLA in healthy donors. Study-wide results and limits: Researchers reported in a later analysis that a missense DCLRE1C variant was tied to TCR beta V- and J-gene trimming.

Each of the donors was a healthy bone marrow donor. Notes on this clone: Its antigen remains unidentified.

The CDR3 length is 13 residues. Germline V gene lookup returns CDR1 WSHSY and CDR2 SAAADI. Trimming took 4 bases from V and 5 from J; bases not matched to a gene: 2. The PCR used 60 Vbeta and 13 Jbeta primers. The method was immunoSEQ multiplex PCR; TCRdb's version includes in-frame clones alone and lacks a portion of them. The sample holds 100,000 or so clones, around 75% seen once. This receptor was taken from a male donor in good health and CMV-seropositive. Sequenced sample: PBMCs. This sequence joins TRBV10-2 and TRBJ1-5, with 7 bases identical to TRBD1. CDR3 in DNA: TGCGCCAGCAGTGGACAGGGCTATCAGCCCCAGCATTTT. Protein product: CASSGQGYQPQHF.